This entry lists 13 T cell receptor beta chains sequenced from one sample in a study of molecular identifiers for immune sequencing clone quantification. Each CDR3 protein is one row after TCRdb ran MiXCR on the PCR reads. Among around 54,000 distinct CDR3 sequences listed, 20% to 25% were seen once. The sample taken for sequencing was naive CD8+ T cells from blood, with Jurkat cell RNA spiked in. Subset denoted: FACS-sorted CD8+CD4-CCR7+CD45RA+ naive T cells. These receptors all stem from a human donor in good health. Some libraries in this study had Jurkat cell RNA spiked in.

This clonotype was recorded a few times. The CDR3 loop is CASSAVWGSGANVLTF. The CDR3 DNA follows: TGTGCCAGCAGTGCCGTGTGGGGCTCTGGGGCCAACGTCCTGACTTTC. This chain connects TRBV12-3 or TRBV12-4 to TRBJ2-6; no firm D call. The V end was cut by 5 bases, the J end by 0 bases, with 11 bases between. The CDR3 length is 16 residues.

This clonotype was observed many times. CDR3 in amino acids: CSVERTGEEAFF. CDR3 DNA: TGCAGCGTTGAGAGGACAGGCGAAGAAGCTTTCTTT. The chain employs TRBV29-1 and TRBJ1-1, with TRBD1 identical over 7 bases. Germline values: CDR1 SQVTM, CDR2 ANQGSEA. The CDR3 is 12 residues long. Unmatched junction bases numbered 6, after V lost 3 bases and J lost 8 bases.

As regards this clonotype: One end of the junction does not line up with germline, which may come from a read error. The chain carries TRBV12-5 and TRBJ2-2, with a weak D call TRBD1 (5 bases). In germline, CDR1 is LGHNT, CDR2 FRNRAP. The CDR3 covers 13 residues. CDR3 region: CASGLTARGELFF. The CDR3 DNA reads as TGCGCTAGTGGTTTGACAGCACGGGGGGAGCTGTTTTTT.

This clonotype was observed many times. The chain combines TRBV4-3 with TRBJ2-3; D is unresolved. Trimming cost V 0 bases and J 4 bases, with 8 bases left between them. This CDR3 has 14 residues. The germline V gene has CDR1 LGHNA and CDR2 YSLEER. CDR3 residues: CASSQDKGADTQYF. The CDR3 DNA sequence: TGCGCCAGCAGCCAAGATAAAGGTGCAGATACGCAGTATTTT.

About this clonotype: A much larger clonotype is one base distant, so this may be a read error. Because the CDR3's place on the DNA is in doubt, the DNA is left out and the CDR3 is given as listed by TCRdb. The chain joins TRBV25-1 to TRBJ1-2; the tabulated D call, TRBD1, remains unverified against the DNA. Termini included, the CDR3 measures 13 amino acids. Germline CDR1 MGHDK, CDR2 SYGVNS. The chain's CDR3 is CASWAPGADGHTF.

The chain is built from TRBV4-3 and TRBJ1-4; 8 bases align to TRBD1. J was trimmed by 3 bases and V by 0 bases; bases with no gene match: 12. Germline V CDR1 and CDR2: LGHNA, YSLEER. The CDR3 sequence is 19 residues long. The CDR3 nucleotides read TGCGCCAGCAGCCAAGATCTTAAGGCAGGGGGCCTGGCTAATGAAAAACTGTTTTTT. This gives the protein CASSQDLKAGGLANEKLFF.

Details on this clonotype: A single base separates this from a much larger clone, so it may be a read error. The chain links TRBV28 to TRBJ2-7; D is unresolved. The CDR3 consists of 12 residues. V gave up 8 bases and J gave up 3 bases, with 11 bases separating them. From germline, CDR1 is MDHEN and CDR2 SYDVKM. The chain's CDR3 is CASREGIYEQYF. As DNA, the CDR3 is TGTGCCAGCCGAGAAGGGATCTACGAGCAGTACTTC.

A note on this clonotype: This may be a read error, as it is one base from a much larger clone. This sequence joins TRBV6-5 and TRBJ1-1, with 8 bases that match TRBD1. Germline CDR1 MNHEY, CDR2 SVGAGI. CDR3 length equals 14 residues. Here the CDR3 DNA reads TGTGCCAGCAGTTATTTCGACAGGGGCACTAAAGCTTTCTTT. Its protein product is CASSYFDRGTKAFF.

Many counts were recorded for this clonotype. The V gene is TRBV7-8, the J gene TRBJ2-4; D might be TRBD1 (5 bases). The CDR3 is made up of 16 amino acids. Trimming cost V 2 bases and J 8 bases, with 19 bases left between them. Germline V gives CDR1 SGHVS, CDR2 FQNEAQ. CDR3 sequence reads: CASSLPADNLVDIQYF. The CDR3 DNA reads as TGTGCCAGCAGCTTACCCGCGGACAATCTTGTGGACATTCAGTACTTC.

In its sample, this clonotype was seen many times. The rearrangement uses TRBV7-2 and TRBJ2-3, with 7 positions matching TRBD2. Per germline, CDR1 SGHTA and CDR2 FQGNSA. The CDR3 runs to 14 residues. V shed 4 bases and J 4 bases; nucleotides not matched to a gene: 5. The CDR3 is CASSSGLVADTQYF. The CDR3 DNA follows: TGTGCCAGCAGCTCCGGACTAGTGGCAGATACGCAGTATTTT.

J is TRBJ1-2 and V is TRBV6-5, with D unresolved. Germline-derived CDR1 and CDR2 are MNHEY and SVGAGI. Trimming removed 4 bases from V and 3 bases from J, with 12 bases in between. This CDR3 has 14 amino acids. This CDR3 reads CASSFWAGDYGYTF. CDR3 sequence (DNA): TGTGCCAGCAGTTTCTGGGCTGGGGACTATGGCTACACCTTC.

Concerning this clonotype: A much larger clone differs from this one at a single base, so this may be a read error. The chain carries TRBV6-5 and TRBJ1-5; weak D call: TRBD1 (6 bases). Germline V lookup: CDR1 MNHEY, CDR2 SVGAGI. There are 15 residues in the CDR3. Trimming removed 6 bases at V and 2 bases at J, with 14 bases between. The CDR3 DNA is TGTGCCAGCAGGAACAGGGCCGGGGGCAATCAGCCCCAGCATTTT. It encodes CASRNRAGGNQPQHF.

This clonotype was picked up many times. This rearrangement joins TRBV7-9 to TRBJ2-3; 10 nucleotides match TRBD1. This CDR3 region has 15 residues. The germline CDR1 and CDR2 sequences are SEHNR and FQNEAQ (reference sequence). The J segment lost 4 bases and the V segment lost 5 bases, leaving 6 bases of the junction unmatched. The CDR3 reads CASSLTGGVADTQYF. In nucleotides, the CDR3 is TGTGCCAGCAGCCTGACAGGGGGCGTCGCAGATACGCAGTATTTT.